The sequence of this TCR beta chain was determined in a study of blood T cell repertoires in COVID-19. This CDR3 comprises 15 residues. Trimming cost V 4 bases and J 4 bases, with 16 bases left between them. Germline V CDR1 and CDR2: SGHRS, YFSETQ. Assay used: immunoSEQ multiplex PCR; TCRdb lists only in-frame clones, some missing. The repertoire holds approximately 51,000 clones, with over 80% as singletons. The receptor comes from a woman older than 75 with COVID-19, enrolled during active disease. Material: peripheral blood. V gene TRBV5-1 combines with J gene TRBJ2-3; the D gene is possibly TRBD2 (6 bases). The chain's CDR3 is CASSQAGSRADTQYF. CDR3 DNA: TGCGCCAGCAGCCAAGCCGGGAGTCGGGCAGATACGCAGTATTTT.